This TCR beta chain was documented in a study of OX40 agonist ivuxolimab in advanced cancers. Looking at the study overall: Ivuxolimab, an agonist antibody against OX40 (CD134), was given to patients. Intravenous ivuxolimab at 0.01 to 10 mg/kg was given to patients every 2 weeks. Notes on the study in general: Averaging showed that CD8+ T cells had more expanded clones than CD4+ did. Clones of CD4+ and CD8+ blood T cells grew by week 6 at doses of 0.1 to 3.0 mg/kg.

The CDR3 runs to 16 residues. Trimming took off 4 bases at V and 7 bases at J, with 22 bases between the two ends. In germline, CDR1 is LGHNA, CDR2 YSLEER. Assay used: immunoSEQ multiplex PCR; TCRdb lists only in-frame clones, some missing. The sample contains about 66,000 clones, about 85% of which appear only once. This clone was recorded a few times. Its antigen is not identified. The chain uses TRBV4-3 and TRBJ2-5; tentative D call: TRBD2 (6 bases). The source was CD4+ or CD8+ T cells sorted from blood, collected in a trial of the OX40 agonist ivuxolimab. The source of this sequence is an adult with an advanced solid tumor such as melanoma, head and neck, liver or kidney cancer. The CDR3 loop is CASSPDGTLRGGTQYF. The CDR3 DNA sequence: TGCGCCAGCAGCCCGGACGGGACTCTCCGGGGCGGGACCCAGTACTTC.